This T cell receptor beta chain was profiled in a study of blood T cell repertoires in COVID-19. Overall study: T cells, B-cell-depleted T cells, or PBMCs supplied cDNA or gDNA.

Germline V gives CDR1 SGHTS, CDR2 YDEGEE. The CDR3 is 15 amino acids. The germline V and J ends were trimmed by 0 bases and 7 bases, with 14 bases remaining between them. Profiling relied on immunoSEQ multiplex PCR, and the TCRdb table lists in-frame clones only, not all of them. The sample holds some 160,000 clones, roughly 91% seen once. There are a few counts of this clone. The specimen was peripheral blood. The source of this sequence is a man aged 18 to 35 with COVID-19, enrolled during active disease. The chain is built from TRBV5-8 and TRBJ2-1; D gene unclear. The CDR3 sequence is CASSLDSNKLNEQFF. CDR3 nucleotides: TGTGCCAGCAGCTTGGATTCAAACAAATTAAATGAGCAGTTCTTC.